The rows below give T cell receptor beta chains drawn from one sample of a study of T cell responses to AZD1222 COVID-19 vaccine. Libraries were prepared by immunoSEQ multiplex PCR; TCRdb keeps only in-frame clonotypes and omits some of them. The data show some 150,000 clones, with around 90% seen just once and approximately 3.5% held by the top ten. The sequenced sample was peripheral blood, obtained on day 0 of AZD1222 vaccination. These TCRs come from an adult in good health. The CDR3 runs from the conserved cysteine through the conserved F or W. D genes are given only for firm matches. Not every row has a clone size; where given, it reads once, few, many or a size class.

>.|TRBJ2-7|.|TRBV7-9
CASSLGLGAIYEQYF
TGTGCCAGCAGCTTGGGGCTGGGGGCAATCTACGAGCAGTACTTC
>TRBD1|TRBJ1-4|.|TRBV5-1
CASSLAPGTETNEKLFF
TGCGCCAGCAGCTTGGCCCCCGGGACAGAGACTAATGAAAAACTGTTTTTT
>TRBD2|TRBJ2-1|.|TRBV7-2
CASSSKTSAYNEQFF
TGTGCCAGCAGCTCCAAGACTAGCGCGTACAATGAGCAGTTCTTC
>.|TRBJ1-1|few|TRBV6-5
CASTVLQDSEAFF
TGTGCCAGTACCGTCCTTCAGGACTCTGAAGCTTTCTTT
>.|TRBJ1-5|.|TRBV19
CASSIAYQPQHF
TGTGCCAGTAGTATCGCGTACCAGCCCCAGCATTTT
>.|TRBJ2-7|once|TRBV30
CAWTLGLVTEQYF
TGTGCCTGGACCCTTGGGCTAGTGACGGAGCAGTACTTC
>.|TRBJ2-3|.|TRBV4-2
CASSQTLGPPDTQYF
TGTGCCAGCAGCCAGACCCTTGGCCCCCCAGATACGCAGTATTTT
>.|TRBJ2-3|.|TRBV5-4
CASSLMQHQSADTQYF
TGTGCCAGCAGCTTGATGCAGCACCAGTCGGCAGATACGCAGTATTTT
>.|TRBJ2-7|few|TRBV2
CASSELIEQYF
TGTGCCAGCAGTGAACTAATCGAGCAGTACTTC
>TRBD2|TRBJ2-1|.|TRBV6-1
CASSDGRGGDEQFF
TGTGCCAGCAGTGACGGGAGGGGGGGGGATGAGCAGTTCTTC
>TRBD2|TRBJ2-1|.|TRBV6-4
CASSDASGSHNEQFF
TGTGCCAGCAGTGACGCTAGCGGGAGCCACAATGAGCAGTTCTTC
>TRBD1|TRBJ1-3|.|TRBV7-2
CASSTGAGNTIYF
TGTGCCAGCAGTACAGGGGCCGGAAACACCATATATTTT
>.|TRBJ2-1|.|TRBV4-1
CASSHYNEQFF
TGCGCCAGCAGCCACTACAATGAGCAGTTCTTC
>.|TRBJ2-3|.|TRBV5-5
CASSLENDVQTQYF
TGTGCCAGCAGCTTGGAAAACGATGTCCAGACGCAGTATTTT
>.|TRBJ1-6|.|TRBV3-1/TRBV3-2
CASSHYRNSYNSPLHF
TGTGCCAGCAGCCATTATCGTAACTCCTATAATTCACCCCTCCACTTT
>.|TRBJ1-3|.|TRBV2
CASSEAGEVVLFGNTIYF
TGTGCCAGCAGTGAAGCAGGGGAGGTAGTCTTGTTTGGAAACACCATATATTTT
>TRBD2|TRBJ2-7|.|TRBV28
CASLSGTKSSYEQYF
TGTGCCAGCCTTAGCGGGACAAAGAGCTCCTACGAGCAGTACTTC
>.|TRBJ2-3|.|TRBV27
CASSLWPPTSTDTQYF
TGTGCCAGCAGTTTATGGCCACCTACTAGCACAGATACGCAGTATTTT
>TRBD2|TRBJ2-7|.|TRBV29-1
CSVGEGSYEQYF
TGCAGCGTGGGGGAGGGGTCCTACGAGCAGTACTTC
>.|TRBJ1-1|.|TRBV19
CASSISSSTEAFF
TGTGCCAGTAGTATTTCCTCCAGCACTGAAGCTTTCTTT
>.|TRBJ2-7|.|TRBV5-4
CASSFRGSVHEQYF
TGTGCCAGCAGCTTTAGGGGGAGCGTCCACGAGCAGTACTTC
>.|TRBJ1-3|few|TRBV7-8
CASSSGLFPGNTIYF
TGTGCCAGCAGCTCGGGACTTTTCCCTGGAAACACCATATATTTT
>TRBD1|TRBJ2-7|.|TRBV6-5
CASSPQGGSFYEQYF
TGTGCCAGCTCTCCACAGGGGGGCAGTTTCTACGAGCAGTACTTC
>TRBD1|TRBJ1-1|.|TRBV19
CASSIGGQVNTEAFF
TGTGCCAGTAGTATAGGGGGACAGGTGAACACTGAAGCTTTCTTT
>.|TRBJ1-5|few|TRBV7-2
CASSLLGFDQPQHF
TGTGCCAGCAGCTTATTGGGGTTCGATCAGCCCCAGCATTTT
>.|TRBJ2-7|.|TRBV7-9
CATGDAYEQYF
TGTGCTACGGGGGACGCGTACGAGCAGTACTTC
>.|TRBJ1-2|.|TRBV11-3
CASSFNGYTF
TGTGCCAGCAGCTTTAATGGCTACACCTTC
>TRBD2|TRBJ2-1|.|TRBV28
CASSSLLAGVHNEQFF
TGTGCCAGCAGTTCATTACTAGCGGGGGTACACAATGAGCAGTTCTTC
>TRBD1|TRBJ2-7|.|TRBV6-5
CASRKDRDEQYF
TGTGCCAGCAGGAAAGACAGGGACGAGCAGTACTTC
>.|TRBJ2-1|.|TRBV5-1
CASSLGEISYNEQFF
TGCGCCAGCAGCCTGGGGGAGATATCCTACAATGAGCAGTTCTTC
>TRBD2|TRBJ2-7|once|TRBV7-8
CASRLAGTSGRRRGYEQYF
TGTGCCAGCAGACTCGCCGGGACTAGCGGACGCCGGAGGGGCTACGAGCAGTACTTC
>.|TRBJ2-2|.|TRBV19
CASSWGSNTGELFF
TGTGCCAGTAGTTGGGGGAGTAACACCGGGGAGCTGTTTTTT
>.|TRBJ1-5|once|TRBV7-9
CASSTLGVDQPQHF
TGTGCCAGCAGCACCCTAGGGGTGGATCAGCCCCAGCATTTT
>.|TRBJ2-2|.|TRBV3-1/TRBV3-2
CASSDWGYTGELFF
TGTGCCAGCAGCGATTGGGGGTATACCGGGGAGCTGTTTTTT
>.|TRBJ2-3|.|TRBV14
CASSHRDTYRDTQYF
TGTGCCAGCAGCCATCGGGACACTTATCGGGATACGCAGTATTTT
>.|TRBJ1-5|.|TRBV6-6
CASSTGNQPQHF
TGTGCCAGCAGTACAGGAAATCAGCCCCAGCATTTT
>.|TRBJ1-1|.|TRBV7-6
CASSLAGGARVNTEAFF
TGTGCCAGCAGCTTAGCGGGGGGGGCTCGGGTGAACACTGAAGCTTTCTTT
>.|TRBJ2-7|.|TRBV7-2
CASSLDGRAQTYEQYF
TGTGCCAGCAGCTTAGATGGCAGGGCCCAGACCTACGAGCAGTACTTC
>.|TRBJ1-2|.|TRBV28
CASRPTANYGYTF
TGTGCCAGCAGGCCGACAGCTAACTATGGCTACACCTTC
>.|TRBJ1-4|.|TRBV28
CASSFSLGLGGKLFF
TGTGCCAGCAGTTTTAGTCTAGGTCTTGGCGGAAAACTGTTTTTT
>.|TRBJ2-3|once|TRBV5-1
CASSRETGHTDTQYF
TGCGCCAGCAGTCGCGAGACTGGCCACACAGATACGCAGTATTTT
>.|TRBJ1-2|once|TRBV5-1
CASSSGPPGGYTF
TGCGCCAGCAGCTCCGGACCGCCAGGTGGCTACACCTTC
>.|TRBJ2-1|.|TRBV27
CASSSNRVHEQFF
TGTGCCAGCAGTTCCAACAGGGTGCATGAGCAGTTCTTC
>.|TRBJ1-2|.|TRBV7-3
CASSPGAGSYGYTF
TGTGCCAGCAGCCCCGGGGCAGGTTCCTATGGCTACACCTTC
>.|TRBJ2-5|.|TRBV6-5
CASSPGNQETQYF
TGTGCCAGCAGTCCTGGGAACCAAGAGACCCAGTACTTC
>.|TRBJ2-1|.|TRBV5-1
CASRVEGNEQFF
TGCGCCAGCAGGGTAGAAGGCAATGAGCAGTTCTTC
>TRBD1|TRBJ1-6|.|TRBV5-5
CASSTGTGGGSPLHF
TGTGCCAGCAGCACCGGGACAGGGGGTGGATCACCCCTCCACTTT
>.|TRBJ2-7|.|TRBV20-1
CSLGTHYEQYF
TGCAGTCTCGGGACCCACTACGAGCAGTACTTC
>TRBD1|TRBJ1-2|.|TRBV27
CASSSRQGHYGYTF
TGTGCCAGCAGTTCCCGACAGGGGCACTATGGCTACACCTTC
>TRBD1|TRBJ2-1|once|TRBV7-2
CASSSGQGQSSYNEQFF
TGTGCCAGCAGCTCTGGACAGGGACAAAGCTCCTACAATGAGCAGTTCTTC
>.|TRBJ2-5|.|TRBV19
CASTDVASKETQYF
TGTGCCAGTACTGATGTGGCTAGCAAGGAGACCCAGTACTTC
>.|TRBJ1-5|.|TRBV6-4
CASSDSIENQPQHF
TGTGCCAGCAGCGACTCTATAGAAAATCAGCCCCAGCATTTT
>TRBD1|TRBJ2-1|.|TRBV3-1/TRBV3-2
CASSQVGQGSPPNEQFF
TGTGCCAGCAGCCAAGTGGGACAGGGTAGCCCCCCCAATGAGCAGTTCTTC
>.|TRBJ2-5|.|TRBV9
CASSVGGPQETQYF
TGTGCCAGCAGCGTGGGAGGACCCCAAGAGACCCAGTACTTC